This T cell receptor (beta chain) was identified in a study of T cells in Graves' hyperthyroidism and ophthalmopathy. General study points: Blood shared most expanded thyroid clonotypes above 0.001.

This clonotype was seen repeatedly, ten times or more. Its antigen remains unidentified. Authors of the study amplified TCR beta CDR3 regions from RNA transcripts. During a first-round RT-PCR of the TCR CDR3, the HTBI primer set was used. TCRdb recomputed calls from the multiplex PCR reads with MiXCR, one row per CDR3 protein. The sample contains approximately 430,000 distinct CDR3 sequences, approximately 15% of which appear only once. V trimming: 1 base; J trimming: 3 bases; junction bases outside the gene matches: 5. Germline CDR1 reads DFQATT; CDR2 reads SNEGSKA (reference sequence). The CDR3 spans 14 residues.

The sequencing input was blood. The sequence derives from a woman aged 18-30 years with Graves' hyperthyroidism. The rearrangement joins TRBV20-1 to TRBJ2-7; 8 nucleotides match TRBD2. The CDR3 is CSARGQREFYEQYF. The CDR3 coding sequence is TGCAGTGCTAGAGGTCAGCGGGAGTTCTACGAGCAGTACTTC.